This record covers a single TCR beta chain. Its antigen is undetermined. Germline V gives CDR1 LNHDA, CDR2 SQIVND (reference sequence). Trimming cost V 5 bases and J 4 bases, with 11 bases left between them. This CDR3 contains 13 residues. This sample was included in a study of T cell repertoires and HLA-DP antigens. Untouched CD4+ T cells were bead-isolated at about 98% purity. Using immunoSEQ multiplex PCR, the repertoire was profiled, and TCRdb retains in-frame clones only, with some absent. Of around 100,000 clones in the sample, 85% to 95% were seen once. V gene TRBV19 combines with J gene TRBJ1-2; weak D call: TRBD1 (5 bases). The clonotype originates from a woman between 18 and 29 years old in good health and CMV-seronegative. The material sequenced was CD4+ T cells from PBMCs. The CDR3, as DNA: TGTGCCAGTAGTTGGGGGGGTGGCTATGGCTACACCTTC. It translates to CASSWGGGYGYTF.